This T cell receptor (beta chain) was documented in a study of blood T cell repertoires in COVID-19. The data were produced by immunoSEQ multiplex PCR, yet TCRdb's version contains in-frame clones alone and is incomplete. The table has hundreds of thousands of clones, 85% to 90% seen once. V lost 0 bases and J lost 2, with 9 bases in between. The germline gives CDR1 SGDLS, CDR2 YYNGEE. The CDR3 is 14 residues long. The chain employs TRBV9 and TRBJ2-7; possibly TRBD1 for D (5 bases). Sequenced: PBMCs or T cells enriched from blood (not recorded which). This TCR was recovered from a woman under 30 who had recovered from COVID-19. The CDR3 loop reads CASSVGGAPYEQYF. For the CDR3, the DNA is TGTGCCAGCAGCGTAGGGGGCGCCCCCTACGAGCAGTACTTC. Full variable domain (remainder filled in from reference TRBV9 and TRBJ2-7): DSGVTQTPKHLITATGQRVTLRCSPRSGDLSVYWYQQSLDQGLQFLIQYYNGEERAKGNILERFSAQQFPDLHSELNLSSLELGDSALYFCASSVGGAPYEQYFGPGTRLTVT.